This TCR beta chain appears in the sequencing data of a study of T-cell memory formation after mild COVID-19. In the case of this clonotype: Its cognate antigen is unknown.

A single record per CDR3 protein comes from TCRdb applying MiXCR to the 5' RACE reads. The data contain 350,000 to 450,000 distinct CDR3 sequences, approximately 14% of them singletons. General study results and limits: Confirmation was lacking for SARS-CoV-2 specificity of second-wave clones that peaked on day 37. Day 15 to 85 contractors were CD4/CD8 balanced; later expanders leaned CD4+.

Germline V CDR1 and CDR2: SGHAT, FQNNGV. The CDR3 runs 18 residues. The ends were cut back, 4 bases at V and 3 bases at J, with 19 bases in the middle. Sequencing was done on a sample of PBMCs or a T cell subset sorted from them (not recorded which). The V and J genes are TRBV11-2 and TRBJ2-6; tentatively, D is TRBD2 (6 bases). The TCR originated in a man between 18 and 35 years old who had mild COVID-19 (a few samples of this study predate the infection). Cell type and time point are not known. The CDR3 DNA follows: TGTGCCAGCAGCTCAACCGGGACGGGGGTCTTTGGGGCCAACGTCCTGACTTTC. Its translation is CASSSTGTGVFGANVLTF.